This TCR beta chain originates from a study of CD8 T cells in Susac syndrome. Study observations and caveats: An acknowledgment was made by the study that its TCR sequencing and HLA analysis involved relatively few individuals.

This clonotype appeared a single time. Antigen: not known. V shed 3 bases and J shed 2 bases, with 16 bases lying between them. The CDR3 loop spans 16 amino acids. The study used healthy donors as controls matched for age and sex. Negative isolation was used for CD8+ and CD4+ T cells and FACS enrichment for TEMRA cells. The authors reverse transcribed roughly 0.5 to 1 ug RNA with random hexamers. Amplification of the TCR beta CDR3 was carried out by immunoSEQ multiplex PCR, which spanned a total of 54 Vbeta and 13 Jbeta segments. One entry per CDR3 protein results from TCRdb running MiXCR on the immunoSEQ multiplex PCR reads. This table holds about 120,000 distinct CDR3 sequences, 85% to 95% found once.

The chain links TRBV12-3 or TRBV12-4 to TRBJ1-1; D is perhaps TRBD1 (5 bases). This receptor was obtained from a human donor in good health. Sequenced: CD4+ T cells from PBMCs. The CDR3, as DNA: TGTGCCAGCAGTTTTGGGCAGGGTGTTTTAAACACTGAAGCTTTCTTT. Amino acid sequence: CASSFGQGVLNTEAFF.